These T cell receptor beta chains were read from a single sample in a study of shared clonotypes between healthy human individuals. Sequencing was performed with immunoSEQ multiplex PCR; in TCRdb, only in-frame clones are kept and a portion is missing. In the table there are 2 million to 2.5 million clones, around 95% of which are singletons. The specimen sequenced was naive CD4+ T cells sorted from blood. Receptor source: a man in his late teens or twenties in good health. Each CDR3 is given with its conserved first and last residue. The order of the fields is V gene, D gene, J gene, clone size, CDR3 DNA, CDR3 protein. A D gene is named only where the DNA matches it firmly. Clone sizes are given selectively: once, few, many, or a class where the clone is expanded.

>TRBV18|-|TRBJ1-3|-
TGTGCCAGCTCACCCAACGGAGCCGTAAACACCATATATTTT
CASSPNGAVNTIYF
>TRBV6-5|-|TRBJ1-1|-
TGTGCCAGCAGTTACTCGGGGGCGACGAACACTGAAGCTTTCTTT
CASSYSGATNTEAFF
>TRBV29-1|-|TRBJ1-3|-
TGCAGCGCCTCTATGGGGGGAAACACCATATATTTT
CSASMGGNTIYF
>TRBV27|-|TRBJ1-6|-
TGTGCCAGCAGTTTACTCCGTGCAGGTAGCTCCTATAATTCACCCCTCCACTTT
CASSLLRAGSSYNSPLHF
>TRBV6-6|-|TRBJ1-1|-
TGTGCCAGCTCTCCTAGGGCGAACACTGAAGCTTTCTTT
CASSPRANTEAFF
>TRBV27|-|TRBJ1-2|-
TGTGCCAGCAGTTTTGCTCTCTTGTCTAACCGATTAGGGGGCTACACCTTC
CASSFALLSNRLGGYTF
>TRBV5-4|TRBD2|TRBJ2-5|once
TGTGCCAGCAGCCGCCCTAGCGGGAGTCTGGAGACCCAGTACTTC
CASSRPSGSLETQYF
>TRBV28|TRBD2|TRBJ2-7|-
TGTGCCAGCAGTCCGGGACTAGTTTACGAGCAGTACTTC
CASSPGLVYEQYF
>TRBV30|-|TRBJ1-3|-
TGTGCCTGGACAGAAAAAGGAAACACCATATATTTT
CAWTEKGNTIYF
>TRBV6-1|-|TRBJ2-2|-
TGTGCCAGCAGAGAGGGACCCGGGGAGCTGTTTTTT
CASREGPGELFF
>TRBV30|TRBD1|TRBJ1-1|-
TGTGCCTGGGCCAACAGGGGTAAAACTGAAGCTTTCTTT
CAWANRGKTEAFF
>TRBV28|-|TRBJ2-1|-
TGTGCCAGCAGTTTATGGGGTCGGGCGGCGAGGGACAATGAGCAGTTCTTC
CASSLWGRAARDNEQFF
>TRBV9|-|TRBJ2-3|-
TGTGCCAGCAGCGTTGGAGAAGGGACAGATACGCAGTATTTT
CASSVGEGTDTQYF